Here is one TCR beta chain with its context. Which antigen it targets is not known. Base-call qualities are not available, and no considerably larger clone is one nucleotide away. RNA was extracted using the RNeasy kit, and roughly 0.5 to 1 microgram was reverse transcribed with random hexamers. TCR beta CDR3 regions were amplified with the immunoSEQ multiplex PCR assay covering 54 Vbeta and 13 Jbeta segments. PCR amplification bias was corrected using a synthetic template baseline for primer optimization and computational correction. The authors' analysis ran thus. Reads were annotated to V, D and J genes per IMGT and analyzed with immunoSEQ Analyzer, keeping only productive sequences. Clonality was calculated as one minus the Shannon entropy normalized by log2 of the number of productive unique sequences. For each patient and control, public and private clones were evaluated within the 100 most prevalent clones. Clones were defined as Susac-specific when absent from the healthy and MS cohorts, from about 970 published viral clones and from other ImmuneACCESS disease sequences. TCRdb itself trimmed the public reads at Q25 with fastp, ran MiXCR and retained productive beta chains. CDR3 protein duplicates are merged, each entry listing the most common genes and DNA. The V and J calls were determined by TCRdb, not by the authors. This sample is represented by 180,000 or so distinct CDR3 sequences; roughly 94% of them were singletons. The ten largest clonotypes hold 0.1% of the sample.

The data belong to a study of CD8 T cells in Susac syndrome (dated by TCRdb to the late 2010s). Regarding the research as a whole: Repertoire sequencing was used to test whether CD8+ T cell activation and differentiation in Susac syndrome was antigen driven. The study at large found these results: The study acknowledged that relatively few individuals were included in the TCR sequencing and HLA analysis.

High-throughput TCR beta sequencing profiled peripheral blood CD8+ and CD4+ T cells from healthy donors, Susac syndrome patients and multiple sclerosis patients. Healthy donors were age- and sex-matched controls. Bulk CD8+ and CD4+ T cells were purified magnetically by negative isolation, whereas CD8+ TEMRA cells were enriched by FACS. Blood was drawn into EDTA tubes, processed within 24 hours, and PBMCs were isolated by density gradient centrifugation. PBMCs intended for TCR sequencing were cryopreserved in liquid nitrogen and thawed later in a water bath at 37 degrees C. The sorted or isolated CD4+, CD8+ and CD8+ TEMRA cells had a purity of 90% or higher. The CDR3 goes from the cysteine to the phenylalanine over 14 residues. The read is trimmed to its CDR3 DNA, 42 bases read in frame from base 1. Trimming removed 4 bases from V and 0 bases from J, leaving 9 bases between the germline ends. As encoded in the germline V gene, CDR1 is LGHNT while CDR2 is FRNRAP.

Sequencing was performed on CD4+ T cells from PBMCs. This clonotype originated in a human donor in good health. The V gene is TRBV12-5 and the J gene is TRBJ1-2; the D region possibly corresponds to TRBD1 (6 bases align). The sequence in DNA is TGTGCTAGTGGTTCCCAGGGGACTAACTATGGCTACACCTTC. It encodes CASGSQGTNYGYTF. The full variable domain, with segments outside the CDR3 supplied by the reference TRBV12-5 and TRBJ1-2 proteins, appears as DARVTQTPRHKVTEMGQEVTMRCQPILGHNTVFWYRQTMMQGLELLAYFRNRAPLDDSGMPKDRFSAEMPDATLATLKIQPSEPRDSAVYFCASGSQGTNYGYTFGSGTRLTVV.